One and the same sample provided the 19 T cell receptor beta chains below, sequenced in a study of T cell repertoires in cytomegalovirus infection. MiXCR, run by TCRdb on the reads, gives a single entry per CDR3 protein. This table holds 250,000 to 300,000 distinct CDR3 sequences, roughly a fifth found once. No antigen has been identified for these receptors. Source: cultured PBMCs, taken from culture after CMV antigen stimulation. The receptors stem from a human donor in good health (CMV status not recorded). Some clones in this sample may be carry-over from other donors' samples.

The CDR3 coding sequence is TGTGCCAGCAGCTTTCCCGGGACAAAAGAGCAGTACTTC. This translates into CASSFPGTKEQYF. This chain links TRBV7-2 with TRBJ2-7, with a tentative D call TRBD1 (6 bases). Per the germline V gene, CDR1 is SGHTA and CDR2 is FQGNSA. Trimming removed 3 bases from V and 7 bases from J, with 13 bases in between. CDR3 length equals 13 residues.

This clonotype was detected a few times. This chain connects TRBV6-1 to TRBJ1-2, with D tentatively TRBD1 (5 bases). With 2 bases removed from V and 8 bases from J, the gap between germline ends came to 27 bases. The CDR3 has 18 amino acids. Germline values: CDR1 MNHNS, CDR2 SASEGT. This CDR3 reads CASSETGGSTFALLGYTF. CDR3 in DNA: TGTGCCAGCAGTGAAACTGGGGGATCGACCTTCGCCCTACTCGGCTACACCTTC.

This clonotype was counted a few times. The chain links TRBV27 to TRBJ2-1, with 10 bases matching TRBD2. This CDR3 has 15 residues. Germline V gene lookup returns CDR1 MNHEY and CDR2 SMNVEV (reference sequence). The trim removed 3 bases at V and 7 bases at J, leaving 6 bases unmatched. This CDR3 is CASSFGSGRENEQFF. In DNA form, the CDR3 reads TGTGCCAGCAGTTTTGGAAGCGGGAGGGAGAATGAGCAGTTCTTC.

This clonotype has more than one count but fewer than ten. The chain links TRBV6-2 or TRBV6-3 to TRBJ2-1; 16 bases are a match to TRBD2. Germline V gene sequence: CDR1 MNHEY, CDR2 SVGEGT. This CDR3 spans 16 amino acids. J lost 10 bases, V lost 7 bases, and 10 bases had no gene match. CDR3 residues: CASTLLTGLAGGEQFF. The CDR3 bases are TGTGCCAGCACCTTACTTACGGGACTAGCGGGAGGGGAGCAGTTCTTC.

The sample holds many counts of this clonotype. The genes are TRBV7-2 and TRBJ1-5; D possibly corresponds to TRBD1 (6 bases). The V gene lost 1 base and the J gene lost 2 bases, with 9 bases spanning the gap. The CDR3 spans 15 residues. Germline assignment: CDR1 SGHTA and CDR2 FQGNSA. The CDR3 nucleotides are TGTGCCAGCAGCTTAGGAGGGGGGGGCAATCAGCCCCAGCATTTT. Translation gives CASSLGGGGNQPQHF.

The sample holds a few counts of this clonotype. This chain joins TRBV7-8 and TRBJ1-2, with 7 bases lining up with TRBD1. Trimming took 1 base from V and 2 from J; bases not matched to a gene: 1. CDR3 length equals 14 residues. Germline lookup yields CDR1 SGHVS and CDR2 FQNEAQ. As DNA, the CDR3 is TGTGCCAGCAGCTTAGGGGACAGCAACTATGGCTACACCTTC. Its translation: CASSLGDSNYGYTF. Complete variable domain (other parts from reference TRBV7-8 and TRBJ1-2): GAGVSQSPRYKVAKRGQDVALRCDPISGHVSLFWYQQALGQGPEFLTYFQNEAQLDKSGLPSDRFFAERPEGSVSTLKIQRTQQEDSAVYLCASSLGDSNYGYTFGSGTRLTVV.

This clonotype was counted many times. The chain combines TRBV7-2 with TRBJ1-1; D unclear. Germline CDR1 is SGHTA and CDR2 is FQGNSA. The V end was cut by 5 bases, the J end by 1 base, with 8 bases between. This CDR3 spans 13 amino acids. CDR3 nucleotides: TGTGCCAGCAGCCTCAACAGGAACACTGAAGCTTTCTTT. This gives the protein CASSLNRNTEAFF.

The rearrangement links TRBV20-1 to TRBJ2-1; 9 bases match TRBD2. The junction had 11 bases not matched to a gene; V was cut back by 6 bases and J by 5 bases. This CDR3 is built from 15 residues. Looked up from germline, CDR1 is DFQATT and CDR2 is SNEGSKA (reference sequence). CDR3 sequence reads: CSAKKGTSWNNEQFF. The CDR3 region has the DNA TGCAGTGCCAAGAAAGGGACTAGCTGGAACAATGAGCAGTTCTTC.

This clonotype was picked up a small number of times. The rearrangement joins TRBV4-1 to TRBJ2-5, with D possibly TRBD2 on 5 matching bases. V dropped 1 base and J dropped 4 bases, with 13 bases sitting between them. The length of the CDR3 is 15 residues. Germline V lookup: CDR1 MGHRA, CDR2 YSYEKL. The CDR3 DNA follows: TGCGCCAGCAGCCAAGCTTCGGGAACCGGAGAGACCCAGTACTTC. This sequence encodes CASSQASGTGETQYF.

This clonotype was recorded many times. The chain couples TRBV7-3 to TRBJ2-1; 8 bases map to TRBD2. The CDR3 loop spans 15 amino acids. Germline CDR1 reads SGHTA; CDR2 reads FQGTGA. Trimming cost V 4 bases and J 10 bases; bases outside gene matches: 12. The CDR3 sequence: CASSSSGTSLQEQFF. CDR3 DNA sequence: TGTGCCAGCAGCTCCTCAGGGACTAGTCTTCAAGAGCAGTTCTTC.

This chain joins TRBV19 and TRBJ2-1; TRBD2 agrees at 10 bases. The germline V gene has CDR1 LNHDA and CDR2 SQIVND (reference sequence). V was pared by 5 bases and J by 1 base, with 5 bases of the junction left unmatched. The CDR3 runs 16 residues. The CDR3 DNA sequence: TGTGCCAGTAGTTCCCGGACTAGCGGATCCTACAATGAGCAGTTCTTC. This codes for CASSSRTSGSYNEQFF. Full variable domain (outside the CDR3, taken from reference TRBV19 and TRBJ2-1): DGGITQSPKYLFRKEGQNVTLSCEQNLNHDAMYWYRQDPGQGLRLIYYSQIVNDFQKGDIAEGYSVSREKKESFPLTVTSAQKNPTAFYLCASSSRTSGSYNEQFFGPGTRLTVL.

V gene TRBV20-1 combines with J gene TRBJ2-7, with 9 bases aligning to TRBD2. Germline V gene sequence: CDR1 DFQATT, CDR2 SNEGSKA (reference sequence). This CDR3 has 15 amino acids. J gave up 2 bases and V 3 bases, and 8 bases lay outside the gene matches. The CDR3 bases are TGCAGTGCTAGTAGAGGACTAGCGTCGACCTACGAGCAGTACTTC. Translation: CSASRGLASTYEQYF.

The rearrangement links TRBV20-1 to TRBJ1-1; the D is unclear. Germline CDR1 reads DFQATT; CDR2 reads SNEGSKA (reference sequence). V was shortened by 0 bases and J by 1 base, with 6 bases between the two germline ends. The CDR3 spans 13 residues. CDR3 region: CSARDRGNTEAFF. DNA for the CDR3: TGCAGTGCTAGAGATCGGGGGAACACTGAAGCTTTCTTT.

This clonotype was observed at least ten times. This chain connects TRBV10-2 to TRBJ2-3, with D unresolved. V lost 7 bases and J 0 bases, leaving 14 bases between the germline ends. This CDR3 is built from 15 residues. CDR1 is WSHSY, CDR2 SAAADI, per germline. This CDR3 is CASTRAELSTDTQYF. In DNA, the CDR3 is TGCGCCAGCACTCGGGCGGAGTTAAGCACAGATACGCAGTATTTT.

This clonotype occurred a few times. The CDR3 nucleotides are TGTGCCAGCAGCGTCGGACAGGGGGCGGAATCGGCCAAAAACATTCAGTACTTC. This sequence encodes CASSVGQGAESAKNIQYF. The chain combines TRBV7-4 with TRBJ2-4; 11 bases align to TRBD1. V was clipped by 5 bases and J by 1 base; unmatched bases: 10. Germline V gene data show CDR1 as SGHVT and CDR2 as SQSDAQ. The CDR3 is 18 amino acids.

This clonotype was recorded a few times. The V gene is TRBV5-5, the J gene TRBJ2-1, with 8 bases that match TRBD2. Germline-derived CDR1 and CDR2 are SGHKS and YYEKEE (reference sequence). This CDR3 contains 19 residues. Trimming at V came to 4 bases and at J to 4 bases, leaving 19 bases not matched to a gene. The CDR3, as DNA: TGTGCCAGCAGCCCGGCGGGTAGCGGGGCGGGAGCGCCTTACAATGAGCAGTTCTTC. It yields the protein CASSPAGSGAGAPYNEQFF.

This clonotype turned up a few times. The rearrangement links TRBV11-2 to TRBJ2-1; 8 nucleotides agree with TRBD2. This CDR3 is built from 14 residues. Germline loops: CDR1 SGHAT, CDR2 FQNNGV. The J segment lost 6 bases and the V segment lost 8 bases, leaving 9 bases of the junction unmatched. In nucleotides, the CDR3 is TGTGCCAGCGGAATAGCGGGGCCCCTCAATGAGCAGTTCTTC. This codes for CASGIAGPLNEQFF. The whole variable domain, filled in from reference TRBV11-2 and TRBJ2-1, reads EAGVAQSPRYKIIEKRQSVAFWCNPISGHATLYWYQQILGQGPKLLIQFQNNGVVDDSQLPKDRFSAERLKGVDSTLKIQPAKLEDSAVYLCASGIAGPLNEQFFGPGTRLTVL.

This chain connects TRBV27 to TRBJ1-6; 9 nucleotides line up with TRBD1. This CDR3 is built from 14 residues. Germline V gives CDR1 MNHEY, CDR2 SMNVEV (reference sequence). Trimming cost V 8 bases and J 7 bases; bases outside gene matches: 6. The CDR3 nucleotides read TGTGCCAGCTGGACAGGGGACCGCAATTCACCCCTCCACTTT. Translated, it gives CASWTGDRNSPLHF.

V and J are TRBV7-8 and TRBJ2-1; 13 bases fit TRBD2. The CDR3 loop spans 15 amino acids. Trimming took 5 bases from V and 8 from J; bases not matched to a gene: 6. Germline V CDR1 and CDR2: SGHVS, FQNEAQ. For the CDR3, the DNA is TGTGCCAGCAGCCGGACTAGCGGGAGCGTCCATGAGCAGTTCTTC. The encoded protein is CASSRTSGSVHEQFF.